The rows below give T cell receptor beta chains drawn from one sample of a study of regulatory T cells in long-lasting Graves disease. TCRdb processed the multiplex PCR reads anew with MiXCR; each CDR3 protein has one entry. The sample has around 250,000 distinct CDR3 sequences, 20% seen once; the top ten hold more than 11%. Sequenced material: peripheral blood mononuclear cells (PBMCs), taken at new diagnosis, from a patient treated with antithyroid drugs. These receptors all stem from a female donor with Graves disease. Each CDR3 is given with its conserved first and last residue. Each record gives: clone size, CDR3 length, D gene, V gene, J gene, CDR3 protein, CDR3 DNA. D genes are given only for firm matches. Only some rows state a clone size, as once, few, many or a class for expanded clones.

>few|15|TRBD1|TRBV5-6|TRBJ2-3
CASSLTGQNTDTQYF
TGTGCCAGCAGCTTGACGGGACAGAACACAGATACGCAGTATTTT
>many|15|NA|TRBV2|TRBJ2-1
CASSAVRVFSNEQFF
TGTGCCAGCAGTGCCGTGCGGGTGTTTAGCAATGAGCAGTTCTTC
>many|14|NA|TRBV5-5|TRBJ1-6
CASSLEGNNSPLHF
TGCGCCAGCAGCTTGGAAGGGAACAATTCACCCCTCCACTTT
>few|12|NA|TRBV28|TRBJ2-7
CASKHPLGEQYF
TGTGCCAGCAAACATCCCCTGGGGGAGCAGTACTTC
>NA|16|TRBD2|TRBV20-1|TRBJ2-1
CSARDQLAGDGNEQFF
TGCAGTGCTAGAGATCAACTAGCGGGTGATGGCAATGAGCAGTTCTTC
>NA|18|NA|TRBV28|TRBJ2-7
CASSFYPLGTRRGYEQYF
TGTGCCAGCAGTTTCTATCCTTTAGGGACCCGACGGGGTTACGAGCAGTACTTC
>many|12|TRBD1|TRBV7-2|TRBJ1-1
CASSFWTGKAFF
TGTGCCAGCAGCTTTTGGACAGGTAAAGCTTTCTTT
>many|14|NA|TRBV6-2/TRBV6-3|TRBJ2-7
CASSYAGQSYEQYF
TGTGCCAGCAGTTACGCGGGACAGTCCTACGAGCAGTACTTC
>many|13|NA|TRBV6-1|TRBJ1-1
CASSPLPGTEAFF
TGTGCCAGCAGTCCGCTTCCGGGCACTGAAGCTTTCTTT
>many|11|TRBD1|TRBV29-1|TRBJ2-7
CSTATGGEQYF
TGCAGCACCGCAACAGGGGGTGAGCAGTACTTC
>NA|15|NA|TRBV7-9|TRBJ2-3
CASSLRTEGTDTQYF
TGTGCCAGCAGCCTTAGGACAGAAGGCACAGATACGCAGTATTTT
>many|15|TRBD1|TRBV5-5|TRBJ2-1
CASSLDRGVANEQFF
TGTGCCAGCAGCTTGGACAGGGGAGTTGCAAATGAGCAGTTCTTC
>many|14|NA|TRBV4-3|TRBJ2-1
CASSQGARSSEQFF
TGCGCCAGCAGCCAAGGTGCACGGAGTAGCGAGCAGTTCTTC
>many|15|TRBD2|TRBV28|TRBJ2-7
CASNSRGAGSYEQYF
TGTGCCAGCAACAGCCGAGGAGCGGGGTCCTACGAGCAGTACTTC
>NA|12|TRBD1|TRBV6-1|TRBJ2-5
CASSTRGKTQYF
TGTGCCAGCAGCACCAGGGGGAAGACCCAGTACTTC
>many|15|NA|TRBV7-2|TRBJ1-1
CASSLENPANTEAFF
TGTGCCAGCAGCTTAGAAAATCCGGCGAACACTGAAGCTTTCTTT
>many|15|NA|TRBV20-1|TRBJ2-3
CSARDPKVFLIAQYF
TGCAGTGCTAGAGATCCAAAAGTATTTTTGATCGCGCAGTATTTT
>many|13|TRBD2|TRBV18|TRBJ2-1
CASSPPIAGRQFF
TGTGCCAGCTCACCGCCCATAGCGGGGAGACAGTTCTTC
>few|16|TRBD2|TRBV5-4|TRBJ2-3
CASSSKTSGFTDTQYF
TGTGCCAGCAGCTCCAAAACTAGCGGGTTCACAGATACGCAGTATTTT
>NA|13|NA|TRBV20-1|TRBJ1-5
CSARMDLNQPQHF
TGCAGTGCACGAATGGACCTCAATCAGCCCCAGCATTTT
>NA|14|NA|TRBV5-1|TRBJ1-1
CASSSGVADTEAFF
TGCGCCAGCAGCTCAGGGGTTGCGGACACTGAAGCTTTCTTT
>many|14|TRBD1|TRBV20-1|TRBJ2-5
CSATGTGVSQTQYF
TGCAGTGCAACGGGGACAGGGGTCTCGCAGACCCAGTACTTC